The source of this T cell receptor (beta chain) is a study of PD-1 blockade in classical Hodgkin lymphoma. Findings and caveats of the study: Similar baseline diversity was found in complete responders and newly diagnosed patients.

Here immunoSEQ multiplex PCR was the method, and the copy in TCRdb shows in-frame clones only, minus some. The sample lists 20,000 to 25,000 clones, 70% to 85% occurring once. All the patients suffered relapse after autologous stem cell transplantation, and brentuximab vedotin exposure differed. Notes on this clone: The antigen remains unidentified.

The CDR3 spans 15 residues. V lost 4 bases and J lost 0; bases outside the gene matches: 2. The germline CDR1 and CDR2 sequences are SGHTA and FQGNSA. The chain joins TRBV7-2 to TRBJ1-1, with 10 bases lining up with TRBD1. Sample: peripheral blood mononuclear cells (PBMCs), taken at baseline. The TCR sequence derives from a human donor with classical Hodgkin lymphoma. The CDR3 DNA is TGTGCCAGCAGCTCGGGACAGGGGATGAACACTGAAGCTTTCTTT. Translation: CASSSGQGMNTEAFF.